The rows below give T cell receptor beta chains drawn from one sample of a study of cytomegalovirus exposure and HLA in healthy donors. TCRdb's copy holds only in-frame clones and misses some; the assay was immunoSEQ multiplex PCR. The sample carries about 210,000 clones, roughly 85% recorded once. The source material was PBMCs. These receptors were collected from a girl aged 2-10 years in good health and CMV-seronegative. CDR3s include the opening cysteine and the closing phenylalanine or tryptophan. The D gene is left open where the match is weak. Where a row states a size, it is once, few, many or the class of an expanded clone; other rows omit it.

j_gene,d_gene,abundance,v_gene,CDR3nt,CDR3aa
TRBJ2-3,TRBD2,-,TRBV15,TGTGCCACCAGCCCACTAGCGGGGGCCCACATTACGCAGTATTTT,CATSPLAGAHITQYF
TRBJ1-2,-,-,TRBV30,TGTGCCTGGAGTCGTATAACGGGTGGCTACACCTTC,CAWSRITGGYTF
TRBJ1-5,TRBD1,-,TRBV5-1,TGCGCCAGCAGCTTATCAGGGGGGAATCAGCCCCAGCATTTT,CASSLSGGNQPQHF
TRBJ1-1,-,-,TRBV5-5,TGTGCCAGCAGCTTGACAGCTAACACTGAAGCTTTCTTT,CASSLTANTEAFF
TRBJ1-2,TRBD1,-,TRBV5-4,TGTGCCAGCAGCTTTGGGGGACAGGGGGACTATGGCTACACCTTC,CASSFGGQGDYGYTF
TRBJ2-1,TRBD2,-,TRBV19,TGTGCCAGTAGCCTAGCGGGTGAGCAGTTCTTC,CASSLAGEQFF
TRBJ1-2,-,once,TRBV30,TGTGCCTGGATCGGCGGCTTTTCATATGGCTACACCTTC,CAWIGGFSYGYTF
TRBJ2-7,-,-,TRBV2,TGTGCCAGCAGTGAAGGTGGCAGCTACGAGCAGTACTTC,CASSEGGSYEQYF
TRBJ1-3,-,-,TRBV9,TGTGCCAGCAGCGTAGGAGACTCTGGAAACACCATATATTTT,CASSVGDSGNTIYF
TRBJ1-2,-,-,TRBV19,TGTGCCAGTAGTTTCTCTAACTATGGCTACACCTTC,CASSFSNYGYTF
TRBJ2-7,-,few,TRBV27,TGTGCCAGCAGTTTATATCAAGGGGTTCCAATGGAGCAGTACTTC,CASSLYQGVPMEQYF
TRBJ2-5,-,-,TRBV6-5,TGTGCCAGCAGTCGTTTACAAGAGACCCAGTACTTC,CASSRLQETQYF
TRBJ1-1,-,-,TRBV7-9,TGTGCCAGCAGCTTAGAGGGGGTGAACACTGAAGCTTTCTTT,CASSLEGVNTEAFF
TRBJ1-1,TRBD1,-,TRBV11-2,TGTGCCAGCAGCTTGGGTGACAGGGCTGAAGCTTTCTTT,CASSLGDRAEAFF
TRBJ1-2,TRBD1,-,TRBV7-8,TGTGCCAGCAGCTTAATATTAGGACAGGCCTATGGCTACACCTTC,CASSLILGQAYGYTF
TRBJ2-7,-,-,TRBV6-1,TGTGCCAGCAGGGTCCCGGGGGGCGGGGAATACGAGCAGTACTTC,CASRVPGGGEYEQYF
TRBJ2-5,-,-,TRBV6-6,TGTGCCAGCAGTACGGACAGAGAGACCCAGTACTTC,CASSTDRETQYF
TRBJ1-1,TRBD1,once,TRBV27,TGTGCCAGCAGTAAACAGGGGATACCCTGGTTTGACACTGAAGCTTTCTTT,CASSKQGIPWFDTEAFF
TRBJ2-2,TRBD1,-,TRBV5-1,TGCGCCAGCAGCCAGCCCGGACAGGAAGAACTGTTTTTT,CASSQPGQEELFF
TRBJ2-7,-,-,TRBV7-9,TGTGCCAGCAGCTTCGCCGGGGACACCCTTTCCTACGAGCAGTACTTC,CASSFAGDTLSYEQYF
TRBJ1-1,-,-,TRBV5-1,TGCGCCAGCAGCTTGGACCTCGGGTTTTTCACTGAAGCTTTCTTT,CASSLDLGFFTEAFF
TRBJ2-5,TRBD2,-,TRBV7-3,TGTGCCAGCAGCTTAAACGGGGGGAGTGGCGAGACCCAGTACTTC,CASSLNGGSGETQYF
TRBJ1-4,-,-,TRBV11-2,TGTGCCAGCAGCCCCAGAAACAGGGAGAATGAAAAACTGTTTTTT,CASSPRNRENEKLFF
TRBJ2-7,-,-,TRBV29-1,TGCAGCGTTTCTAGCGCGCGATACGAGCAGTACTTC,CSVSSARYEQYF
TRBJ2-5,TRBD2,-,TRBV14,TGTGCCAGCAGCCAGCCGGGACTAGCGGGGCTCCAAGAGACCCAGTACTTC,CASSQPGLAGLQETQYF
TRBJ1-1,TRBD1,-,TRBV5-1,TGCGCCAGCAGCTTGGGATGGACTCAGGGGGCCTATGGCACTGAAGCTTTCTTT,CASSLGWTQGAYGTEAFF
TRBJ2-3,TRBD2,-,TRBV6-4,TGTGCCAGCAGTTCTAGCGGGAGGAGGGGATGGACAGATACGCAGTATTTT,CASSSSGRRGWTDTQYF
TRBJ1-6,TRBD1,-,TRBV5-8,TGTGCCAGCAGCTTCCGGGACAGGGATGGTTCACCCCTCCACTTT,CASSFRDRDGSPLHF
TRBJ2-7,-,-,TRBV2,TGTGCCAGCAGTGATTTTGAACCCACCCAGGGCGAGCAGTACTTC,CASSDFEPTQGEQYF
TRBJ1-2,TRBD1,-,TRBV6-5,TGTGCCAGCATGGGCAGGGGGCGATATGGTGGCTACACCTTC,CASMGRGRYGGYTF
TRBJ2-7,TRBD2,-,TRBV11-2,TGTGCCAGCAGCCCCCTAGCGGGAGCCGCTAGGGGGTACTTC,CASSPLAGAARGYF
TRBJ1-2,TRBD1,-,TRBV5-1,TGCGCCAGCAGCTACTCCGGGACAGGGGGAGTCTCCACCTTC,CASSYSGTGGVSTF
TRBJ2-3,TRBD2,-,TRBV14,TGTGCCAGCAGCCGGGACTATAGGGTGGCAGATACGCAGTATTTT,CASSRDYRVADTQYF
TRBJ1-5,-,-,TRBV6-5,TGTGCCAGCAGTTACTCGAAAACAGGTAATCAGCCCCAGCATTTT,CASSYSKTGNQPQHF
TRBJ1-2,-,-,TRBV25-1,TGTGCCAGCAGTGACTGGGAGGGGGTTGACTATGGCTACACCTTC,CASSDWEGVDYGYTF
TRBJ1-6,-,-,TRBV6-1,TGTGCCAGCAGTGAAAAGGGAGGTAATTCACCCCTCCACTTT,CASSEKGGNSPLHF
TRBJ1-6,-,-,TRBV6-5,TGTGCCAGCAGTTACTCGAACAGGGCGAATTCACCCCTCCACTTT,CASSYSNRANSPLHF
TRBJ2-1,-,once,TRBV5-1,TGCGCCAGCAGCTTGGATGTCAGGGGAGAAGAGCAGTTCTTC,CASSLDVRGEEQFF
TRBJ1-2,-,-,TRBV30,TGCGCCCGATATCTGGACAGCTATGGCTACACCTTC,CARYLDSYGYTF
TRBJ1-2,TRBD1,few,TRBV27,TGTGCCAGCAGTTTCGGACAGGGAATTTGGTATGGCTACACCTTC,CASSFGQGIWYGYTF
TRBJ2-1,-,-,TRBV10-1,TGCGCCAGCAGTAGAGACCGTAGGGGCGGGGGCCACAATGAGCAGTTCTTC,CASSRDRRGGGHNEQFF
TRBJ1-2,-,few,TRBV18,TGTGCCAGCTCACCAGAGGGGGACTATGGCTACACCTTC,CASSPEGDYGYTF
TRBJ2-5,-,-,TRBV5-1,TGCGCCAGCAGACGTGGGGGGGGCGTTGAGACCCAGTACTTC,CASRRGGGVETQYF
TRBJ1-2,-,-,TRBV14,TGTGCCAGCAGCCAGGGGGGAGGCTACACCTTC,CASSQGGGYTF
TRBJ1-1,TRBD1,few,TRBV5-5,TGTGCCAGCAGACCCCAGGGGGCATACGAAGCTTTCTTT,CASRPQGAYEAFF
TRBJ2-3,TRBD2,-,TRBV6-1,TGTGCCAGCAGTGGCGTTAGCGGGGGGCGCACAGATACGCAGTATTTT,CASSGVSGGRTDTQYF
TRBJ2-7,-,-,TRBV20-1,TGCAGTGTATGGCTAGCCTACGAGCAGTACTTC,CSVWLAYEQYF
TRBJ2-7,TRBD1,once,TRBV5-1,TGCGCCAGCAGCTTGGGACAGGGGTTCGGCGAGCAGTACTTC,CASSLGQGFGEQYF
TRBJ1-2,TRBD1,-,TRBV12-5,TGTGCTAGTGGTTTGGAAAGGGACAGGGGGATCTATGGCTACACCTTC,CASGLERDRGIYGYTF
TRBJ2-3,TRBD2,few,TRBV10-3,TGTGCCATCAGTGAGACTAGCGGGAGGGCCTCGGGCACAGATACGCAGTATTTT,CAISETSGRASGTDTQYF
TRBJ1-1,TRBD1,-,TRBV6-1,TGTGCCAGCAGTGAAGAGGGACAGGGAGGCACTGAAGCTTTCTTT,CASSEEGQGGTEAFF
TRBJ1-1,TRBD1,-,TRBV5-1,TGCGCCAGCAGCGTCAGGACAGGCTTAAGGACTGAAGCTTTCTTT,CASSVRTGLRTEAFF
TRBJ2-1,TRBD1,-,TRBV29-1,TGCAGCGTTGATGTGACAGGGTTCTACAATGAGCAGTTCTTC,CSVDVTGFYNEQFF